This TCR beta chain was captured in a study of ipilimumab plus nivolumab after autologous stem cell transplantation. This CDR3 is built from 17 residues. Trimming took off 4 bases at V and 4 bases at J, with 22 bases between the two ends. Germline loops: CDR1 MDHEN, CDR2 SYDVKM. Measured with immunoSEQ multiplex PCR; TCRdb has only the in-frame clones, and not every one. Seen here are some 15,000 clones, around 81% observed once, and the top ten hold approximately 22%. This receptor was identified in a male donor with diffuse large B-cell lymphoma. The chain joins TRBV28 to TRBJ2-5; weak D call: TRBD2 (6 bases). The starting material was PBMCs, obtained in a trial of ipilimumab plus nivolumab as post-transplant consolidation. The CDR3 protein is CASSSKWAGGGGETQYF. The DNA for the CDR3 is TGTGCCAGCAGTTCTAAATGGGCCGGGGGAGGAGGAGAGACCCAGTACTTC.